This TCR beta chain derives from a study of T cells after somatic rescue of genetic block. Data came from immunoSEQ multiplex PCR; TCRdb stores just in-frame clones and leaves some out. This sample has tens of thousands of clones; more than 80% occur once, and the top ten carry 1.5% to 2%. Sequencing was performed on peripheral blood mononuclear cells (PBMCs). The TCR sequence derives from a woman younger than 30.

The CDR3 here is CAITPGGEQYF. CDR3 nucleotides: TGTGCCATCACCCCCGGGGGGGAGCAGTACTTC. The gene calls are TRBV10-3 and TRBJ2-7, with 7 bases aligning to TRBD2. CDR1 is ENHRY and CDR2 is SYGVKD in the germline V gene. The V and J ends lost 7 bases and 7 bases, in that order; junction bases with no gene match: 4. The CDR3 spans 11 residues.